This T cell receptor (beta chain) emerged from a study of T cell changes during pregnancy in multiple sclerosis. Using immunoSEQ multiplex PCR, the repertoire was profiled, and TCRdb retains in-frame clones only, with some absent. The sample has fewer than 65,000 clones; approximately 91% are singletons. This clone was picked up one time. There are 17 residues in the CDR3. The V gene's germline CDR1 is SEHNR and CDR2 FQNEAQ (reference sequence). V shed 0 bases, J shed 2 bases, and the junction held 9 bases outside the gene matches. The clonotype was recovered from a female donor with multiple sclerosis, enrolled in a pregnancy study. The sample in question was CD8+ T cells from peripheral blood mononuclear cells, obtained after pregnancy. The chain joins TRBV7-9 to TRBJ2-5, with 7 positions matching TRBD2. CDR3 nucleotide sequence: TGTGCCAGCAGCTTAGCATGGCTAGCGGAGGATCAAGAGACCCAGTACTTC. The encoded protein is CASSLAWLAEDQETQYF.